This T cell receptor beta chain was captured in a study of OX40 agonist ivuxolimab in advanced cancers. Overall study context: An anti-OX40 (CD134) antibody with agonistic activity, ivuxolimab, was administered to patients. Hepatocellular carcinoma, melanoma, renal cell or head and neck cancer occurred in dose-escalation patients.

V lost 0 bases to trimming and J lost 0 bases, with 19 bases between them. The CDR3 loop spans 19 amino acids. Germline V CDR1 and CDR2: SGDLS, YYNGEE. Overall study findings and caveats: Averaged across samples, CD8+ T cells carried more expanded clones than CD4+ did. The specificity for antigen of the expanded peripheral T cells was not determined.

Profiling relied on immunoSEQ multiplex PCR, and the TCRdb table lists in-frame clones only, not all of them. This sample yields about 76,000 clones, of which 65% to 90% are seen a single time; under 3.5% belongs to the top ten. This clone was recorded a few times. What it recognizes is unknown. The chain uses TRBV9 and TRBJ1-3; tentatively, D is TRBD1 (6 bases). This sample comprised CD4+ or CD8+ T cells sorted from blood, obtained in a trial of the OX40 agonist ivuxolimab. The receptor's source is an adult with an advanced solid tumor such as melanoma, head and neck, liver or kidney cancer. CDR3 region: CASSVATGTSKVSGNTIYF. DNA for the CDR3: TGTGCCAGCAGCGTAGCTACGGGGACAAGTAAAGTCTCTGGAAACACCATATATTTT.